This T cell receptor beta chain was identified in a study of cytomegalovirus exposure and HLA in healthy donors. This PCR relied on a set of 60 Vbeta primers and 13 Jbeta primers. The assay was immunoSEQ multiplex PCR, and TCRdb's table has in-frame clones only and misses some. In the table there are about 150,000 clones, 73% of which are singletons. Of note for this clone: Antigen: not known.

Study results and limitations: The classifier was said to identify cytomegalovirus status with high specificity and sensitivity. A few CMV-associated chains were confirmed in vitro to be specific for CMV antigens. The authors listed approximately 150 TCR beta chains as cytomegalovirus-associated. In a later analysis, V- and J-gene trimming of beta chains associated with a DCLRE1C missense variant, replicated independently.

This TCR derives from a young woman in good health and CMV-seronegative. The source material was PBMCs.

This CDR3 reads CASTSATGDLHYSNQPQHF. Written as DNA, the CDR3 is TGTGCCAGTACCTCGGCGACAGGGGACCTACACTATAGCAATCAGCCCCAGCATTTT. The rearrangement links TRBV19 to TRBJ1-5; TRBD1 matches 8 bases. CDR1 is LNHDA and CDR2 is SQIVND in the germline V gene (reference sequence). The CDR3 runs 19 residues. J lost 0 bases, V lost 7 bases, and 17 bases had no gene match.